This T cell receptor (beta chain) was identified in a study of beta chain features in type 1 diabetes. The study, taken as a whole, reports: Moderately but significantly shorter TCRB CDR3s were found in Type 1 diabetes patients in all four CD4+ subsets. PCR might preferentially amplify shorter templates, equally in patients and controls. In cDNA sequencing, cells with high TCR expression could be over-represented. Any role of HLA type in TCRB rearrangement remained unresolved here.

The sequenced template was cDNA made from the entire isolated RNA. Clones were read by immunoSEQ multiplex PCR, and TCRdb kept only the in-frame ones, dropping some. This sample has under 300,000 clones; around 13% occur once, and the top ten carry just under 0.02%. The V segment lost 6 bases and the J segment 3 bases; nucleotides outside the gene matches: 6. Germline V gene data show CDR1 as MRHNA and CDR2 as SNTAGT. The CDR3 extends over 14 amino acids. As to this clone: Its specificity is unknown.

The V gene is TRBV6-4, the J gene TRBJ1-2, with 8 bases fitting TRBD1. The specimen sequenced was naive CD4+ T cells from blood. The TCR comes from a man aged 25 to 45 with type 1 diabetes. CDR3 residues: CASSQETGDYGYTF. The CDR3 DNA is TGTGCCAGCAGCCAGGAGACAGGGGACTATGGCTACACCTTC.